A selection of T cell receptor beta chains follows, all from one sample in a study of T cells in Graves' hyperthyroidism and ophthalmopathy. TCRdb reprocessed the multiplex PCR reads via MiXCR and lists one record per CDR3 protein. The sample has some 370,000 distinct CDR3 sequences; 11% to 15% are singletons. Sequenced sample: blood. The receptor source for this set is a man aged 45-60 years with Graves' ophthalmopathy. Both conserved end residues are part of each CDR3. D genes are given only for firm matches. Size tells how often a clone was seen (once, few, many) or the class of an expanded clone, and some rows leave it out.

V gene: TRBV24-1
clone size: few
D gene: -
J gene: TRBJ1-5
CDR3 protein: CATSSRAGNQPQHF
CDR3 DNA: TGTGCCACCAGTTCCAGGGCGGGCAATCAGCCCCAGCATTTT

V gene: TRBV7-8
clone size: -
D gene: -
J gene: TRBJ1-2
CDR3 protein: CASSLATDGYTF
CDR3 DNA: TGTGCCAGCAGCTTAGCCACCGATGGCTACACCTTC

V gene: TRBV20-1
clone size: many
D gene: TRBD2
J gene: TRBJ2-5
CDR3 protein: CSARVAGGPFETQYF
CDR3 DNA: TGCAGTGCTAGAGTAGCGGGAGGGCCATTTGAGACCCAGTACTTC

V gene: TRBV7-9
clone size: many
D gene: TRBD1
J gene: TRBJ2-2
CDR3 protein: CASSLGGLTGGNTGELFF
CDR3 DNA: TGTGCCAGCAGCTTAGGGGGCTTGACAGGGGGCAACACCGGGGAGCTGTTTTTT

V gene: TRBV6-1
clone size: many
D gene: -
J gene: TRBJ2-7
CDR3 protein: CASRDGTYEQYF
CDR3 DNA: TGTGCCAGCAGGGACGGAACCTACGAGCAGTACTTC

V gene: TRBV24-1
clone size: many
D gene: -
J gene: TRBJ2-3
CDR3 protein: CATSDWPAEAGLDTQYF
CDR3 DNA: TGTGCCACCAGTGATTGGCCGGCGGAGGCCGGTTTGGATACGCAGTATTTT

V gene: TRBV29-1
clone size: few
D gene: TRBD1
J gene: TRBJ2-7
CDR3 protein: CSVEADREPAYEQYF
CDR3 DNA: TGCAGCGTTGAAGCCGACAGGGAACCAGCCTACGAGCAGTACTTC

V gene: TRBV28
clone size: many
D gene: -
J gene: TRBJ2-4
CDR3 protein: CASSFPAKNIQYF
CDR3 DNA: TGTGCCAGCAGTTTCCCAGCCAAAAACATTCAGTACTTC

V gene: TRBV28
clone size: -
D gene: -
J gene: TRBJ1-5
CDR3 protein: CASSLLGRPQHF
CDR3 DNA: TGTGCCAGCAGTTTATTGGGGAGGCCCCAGCATTTT

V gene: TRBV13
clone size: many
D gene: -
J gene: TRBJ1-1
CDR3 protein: CASSGSEGGGTEAFF
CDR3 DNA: TGTGCCAGCAGCGGGAGTGAGGGGGGCGGCACTGAAGCTTTCTTT

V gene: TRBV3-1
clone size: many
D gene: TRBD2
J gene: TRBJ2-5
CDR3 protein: CASSQAGTSRETQYF
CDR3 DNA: TGTGCCAGCAGCCAAGCCGGGACTAGCCGGGAGACCCAGTACTTC

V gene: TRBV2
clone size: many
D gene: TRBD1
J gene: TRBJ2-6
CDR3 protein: CASSVDRAVANVLTF
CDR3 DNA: TGTGCCAGCAGTGTAGACAGGGCAGTGGCCAACGTCCTGACTTTC

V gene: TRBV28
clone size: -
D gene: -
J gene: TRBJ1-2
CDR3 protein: CASSLGGPSYGYTF
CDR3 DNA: TGTGCCAGCAGTTTGGGGGGCCCCTCCTATGGCTACACCTTC

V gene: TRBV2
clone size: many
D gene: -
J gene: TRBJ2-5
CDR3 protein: CASSGGSATVGGRQYF
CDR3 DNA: TGTGCCAGCAGTGGGGGGTCAGCTACCGTTGGGGGCCGTCAGTACTTC

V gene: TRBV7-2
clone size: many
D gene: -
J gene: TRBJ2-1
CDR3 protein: CASSFLGPNEQFF
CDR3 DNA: TGTGCCAGCAGCTTCTTGGGCCCCAATGAGCAGTTCTTC

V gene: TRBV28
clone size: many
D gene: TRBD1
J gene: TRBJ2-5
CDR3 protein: CASINFGGDRDQETQYF
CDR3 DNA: TGTGCCAGCATTAACTTTGGCGGGGACAGGGACCAAGAGACCCAGTACTTC

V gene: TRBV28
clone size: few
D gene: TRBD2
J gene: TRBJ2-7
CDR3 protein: CASTKPGLAGGEQYF
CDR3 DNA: TGTGCCAGCACCAAGCCGGGACTAGCGGGAGGCGAGCAGTACTTC

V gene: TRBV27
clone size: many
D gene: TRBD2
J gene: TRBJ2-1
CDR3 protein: CASSLQLAGGVGEQFF
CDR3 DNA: TGTGCCAGCAGTTTACAACTAGCGGGAGGTGTGGGTGAGCAGTTCTTC

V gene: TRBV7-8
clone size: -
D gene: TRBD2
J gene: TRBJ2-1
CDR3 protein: CASSIRTSGLSSYNEQFF
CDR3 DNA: TGTGCCAGCAGCATACGGACTAGCGGGCTTAGCTCCTACAATGAGCAGTTCTTC